This is a list of T cell receptor beta chains from one sample in a study of cytomegalovirus exposure and HLA in healthy donors. Assay used: immunoSEQ multiplex PCR; TCRdb lists only in-frame clones, some missing. Of about 240,000 clones detected, roughly 85% appear once; the ten largest clones hold about 0.25%. Sequenced sample: PBMCs. These receptors were taken from a girl between 2 and 10 years old in good health and CMV-seronegative. CDR3s include the opening cysteine and the closing phenylalanine or tryptophan. A D gene is named only where the DNA matches it firmly. Size tells how often a clone was seen (once, few, many) or the class of an expanded clone, and some rows leave it out.

V gene: TRBV5-8; D gene: .; clone size: few; J gene: TRBJ1-6; CDR3 DNA: TGTGCCAGCAGCAGAGGTTTTGGCCGCTCCTATAATTCACCCCTCCACTTT; CDR3 protein: CASSRGFGRSYNSPLHF
V gene: TRBV20-1; D gene: .; clone size: .; J gene: TRBJ1-2; CDR3 DNA: TGCAGTGCTAGAGACGGACAGGGCTACACCTTC; CDR3 protein: CSARDGQGYTF
V gene: TRBV7-9; D gene: TRBD2; clone size: .; J gene: TRBJ2-2; CDR3 DNA: TGTGCCAGCAGGCCAACTAGCGGGAGAATCACCGGGGAGCTGTTTTTT; CDR3 protein: CASRPTSGRITGELFF
V gene: TRBV5-4; D gene: TRBD2; clone size: .; J gene: TRBJ2-6; CDR3 DNA: TGTGCCAGCAGCTGGGGGACGGGACTAGCGGCAGGGGCCAACGTCCTGACTTTC; CDR3 protein: CASSWGTGLAAGANVLTF
V gene: TRBV4-1; D gene: TRBD2; clone size: .; J gene: TRBJ2-3; CDR3 DNA: TGCGCCAGCAGCCAAGAGAGGGGGCTAGCGGGGACAGATACGCAGTATTTT; CDR3 protein: CASSQERGLAGTDTQYF
V gene: TRBV20-1; D gene: .; clone size: .; J gene: TRBJ1-1; CDR3 DNA: TGCAGTGCTACAGTGATTGAAGCTTTCTTT; CDR3 protein: CSATVIEAFF
V gene: TRBV27; D gene: TRBD1; clone size: .; J gene: TRBJ1-5; CDR3 DNA: TGTGCCAGCAGCCCTGACAGGGGTAATAGCAATCAGCCCCAGCATTTT; CDR3 protein: CASSPDRGNSNQPQHF
V gene: TRBV7-6; D gene: TRBD2; clone size: .; J gene: TRBJ2-3; CDR3 DNA: TGTGCCAGCAGCTTAGGGACCGGACTAGCGGGCACAGATACGCAGTATTTT; CDR3 protein: CASSLGTGLAGTDTQYF
V gene: TRBV2; D gene: .; clone size: .; J gene: TRBJ2-1; CDR3 DNA: TGTGCCAGCAGTGAACTTGGGGGCGATGAGCAGTTCTTC; CDR3 protein: CASSELGGDEQFF
V gene: TRBV5-1; D gene: .; clone size: .; J gene: TRBJ2-6; CDR3 DNA: TGCGCCAGCACCATGGGGGCAGGTGGGAACTCTGGGGCCAACGTCCTGACTTTC; CDR3 protein: CASTMGAGGNSGANVLTF
V gene: TRBV12-5; D gene: TRBD1; clone size: .; J gene: TRBJ1-2; CDR3 DNA: TGTGCTAGTGGTTTGACAAATTTGACAGGGCCAAACTATGGCTACACCTTC; CDR3 protein: CASGLTNLTGPNYGYTF
V gene: TRBV7-9; D gene: .; clone size: .; J gene: TRBJ2-2; CDR3 DNA: TGTGCCAGCAGCTTAAGCTCGGGGGTGTGGCTTGGCGGGGAGCTGTTTTTT; CDR3 protein: CASSLSSGVWLGGELFF
V gene: TRBV5-1; D gene: .; clone size: .; J gene: TRBJ2-1; CDR3 DNA: TGCGCCAGCAGCTTGCCCCTACAGGCGCATGAGCAGTTCTTC; CDR3 protein: CASSLPLQAHEQFF
V gene: TRBV7-3; D gene: .; clone size: .; J gene: TRBJ1-1; CDR3 DNA: TGTGCCAGCAGCTTATCATCAGGGGCCGCTGAAGCTTTCTTT; CDR3 protein: CASSLSSGAAEAFF
V gene: TRBV27; D gene: .; clone size: .; J gene: TRBJ2-3; CDR3 DNA: TGTGCCAGCAGTTCCGGGACTCCCTACACCTCTGCGCAGTATTTT; CDR3 protein: CASSSGTPYTSAQYF
V gene: TRBV19; D gene: .; clone size: .; J gene: TRBJ1-2; CDR3 DNA: TGTGCCAGTAGTATTATCCCAGGCCGAGTGGGTGGCTACACCTTC; CDR3 protein: CASSIIPGRVGGYTF
V gene: TRBV10-3; D gene: TRBD1; clone size: .; J gene: TRBJ1-1; CDR3 DNA: TGTGCCATCAGTAAACAGGGGCCCAGAACCCCAGCTTTCTTT; CDR3 protein: CAISKQGPRTPAFF
V gene: TRBV7-3; D gene: .; clone size: .; J gene: TRBJ2-1; CDR3 DNA: TGTGCCAGCAGCTTAAAGCGCAGCAATGAGCAGTTCTTC; CDR3 protein: CASSLKRSNEQFF
V gene: TRBV6-1; D gene: .; clone size: .; J gene: TRBJ1-4; CDR3 DNA: TGTGCCAGCACCGCGACATCAACTAATGAAAAACTGTTTTTT; CDR3 protein: CASTATSTNEKLFF
V gene: TRBV15; D gene: TRBD1; clone size: once; J gene: TRBJ2-7; CDR3 DNA: TGTGCCACCAGCGGCCGGGACAGGGGGGACTACGAGCAGTACTTC; CDR3 protein: CATSGRDRGDYEQYF
V gene: TRBV5-1; D gene: .; clone size: .; J gene: TRBJ2-3; CDR3 DNA: TGCGCCAGCAGCGTGGGGGACATCACAGATACGCAGTATTTT; CDR3 protein: CASSVGDITDTQYF
V gene: TRBV29-1; D gene: .; clone size: .; J gene: TRBJ1-2; CDR3 DNA: TGCAGCGCGACAGAGAACTATGGCTACACCTTC; CDR3 protein: CSATENYGYTF
V gene: TRBV6-1; D gene: TRBD1; clone size: .; J gene: TRBJ2-5; CDR3 DNA: TGTGCCAGCAGAACCGGGACAGGGGTTAACCAGTACTTC; CDR3 protein: CASRTGTGVNQYF
V gene: TRBV29-1; D gene: .; clone size: .; J gene: TRBJ1-2; CDR3 DNA: TGCAGCGTCCCAAAGGCAGGTTACTATGGCTACACCTTC; CDR3 protein: CSVPKAGYYGYTF
V gene: TRBV9; D gene: TRBD1; clone size: .; J gene: TRBJ2-7; CDR3 DNA: TGTGCCAGCAGCGTAAGGCCGGGACAGCAAGACGAGCAGTACTTC; CDR3 protein: CASSVRPGQQDEQYF
V gene: TRBV6-5; D gene: .; clone size: .; J gene: TRBJ2-7; CDR3 DNA: TGTGCCAGCAGTTATTGGGACTTCGAGCAGTACTTC; CDR3 protein: CASSYWDFEQYF
V gene: TRBV19; D gene: .; clone size: .; J gene: TRBJ1-5; CDR3 DNA: TGTGCCAGTAGTATCAGAGGGGGGGGCTATAGCAATCAGCCCCAGCATTTT; CDR3 protein: CASSIRGGGYSNQPQHF
V gene: TRBV6-5; D gene: TRBD2; clone size: .; J gene: TRBJ2-7; CDR3 DNA: TGTGCCAGCAGTTACAAAGCGGGATACTACGAGCAGTACTTC; CDR3 protein: CASSYKAGYYEQYF
V gene: TRBV23-1; D gene: .; clone size: .; J gene: TRBJ2-6; CDR3 DNA: TGCGCCCGGGGAGGTTCGGGCTCTGGGGCCAACGTCCTGACTTTC; CDR3 protein: CARGGSGSGANVLTF
V gene: TRBV5-5; D gene: TRBD1; clone size: once; J gene: TRBJ2-7; CDR3 DNA: TGTGCCAGCAGATCGACAGGGCATACCTACGAGCAGTACTTC; CDR3 protein: CASRSTGHTYEQYF
V gene: TRBV5-1; D gene: TRBD1; clone size: .; J gene: TRBJ1-5; CDR3 DNA: TGCGCCAGCAGCCTACGGACAGGGTCTGGGCAGCCCCAGCATTTT; CDR3 protein: CASSLRTGSGQPQHF
V gene: TRBV11-2; D gene: TRBD2; clone size: .; J gene: TRBJ2-1; CDR3 DNA: TGTGCCAGCAGCTTAGGACTAGCGGGGACCAATGAGCAGTTCTTC; CDR3 protein: CASSLGLAGTNEQFF
V gene: TRBV27; D gene: TRBD1; clone size: .; J gene: TRBJ2-7; CDR3 DNA: TGTGCCAGCAGTCAGGGACAGGGGGTATACGAGCAGTACTTC; CDR3 protein: CASSQGQGVYEQYF